This T cell receptor beta chain was sequenced for a study of cytomegalovirus exposure and HLA in healthy donors. This clone was seen only a few times. V was cut by 5 bases and J by 1 base, with 12 bases left in between. CDR1 and CDR2 from the germline V gene are MNHEY and SMNVEV (reference sequence). The CDR3 is 14 residues long. 13 Jbeta primers and 60 Vbeta primers were used for the PCR. Assay used: immunoSEQ multiplex PCR; TCRdb lists only in-frame clones, some missing. Of roughly 120,000 clones listed, roughly 76% are singletons. The rearrangement joins TRBV27 to TRBJ2-7, with D perhaps TRBD1 (6 bases). This TCR was recovered from a woman in her forties or fifties in good health and CMV-seropositive. Specimen: PBMCs. CDR3 DNA: TGTGCCAGCAGTCCCCTAGGACAGTCCTACGAGCAGTACTTC. Protein product: CASSPLGQSYEQYF.